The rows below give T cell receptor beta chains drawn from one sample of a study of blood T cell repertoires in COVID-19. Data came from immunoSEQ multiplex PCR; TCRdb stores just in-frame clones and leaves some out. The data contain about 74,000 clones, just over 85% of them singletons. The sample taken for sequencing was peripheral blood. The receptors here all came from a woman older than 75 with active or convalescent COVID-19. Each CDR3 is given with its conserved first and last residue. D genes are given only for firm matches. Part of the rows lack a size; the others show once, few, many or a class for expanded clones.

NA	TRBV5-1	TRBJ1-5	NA	TGCGCCAGCAGCGTGGGGGGGGGCAATCAGCCCCAGCATTTT	CASSVGGGNQPQHF
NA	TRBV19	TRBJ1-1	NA	TGTGCCAGTAGCCCTAGACCGGGAGGGGACACTGAAGCTTTCTTT	CASSPRPGGDTEAFF
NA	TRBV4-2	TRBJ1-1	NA	TGTGCCAGCAGCCACCCGGCCCAGGACACTGAAGCTTTCTTT	CASSHPAQDTEAFF
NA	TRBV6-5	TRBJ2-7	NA	TGTGCCAGCAGTTCAATTGCATCAGGGATAAGGAACGAGCAGTACTTC	CASSSIASGIRNEQYF
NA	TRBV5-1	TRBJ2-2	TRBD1	TGCGCCAGCAACCTCGGGACAGGGGGGACCGGGGAGCTGTTTTTT	CASNLGTGGTGELFF
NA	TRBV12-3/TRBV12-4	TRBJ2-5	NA	TGTGCCAGCAGGGGGCTACGGGGGGAGACCCAGTACTTC	CASRGLRGETQYF
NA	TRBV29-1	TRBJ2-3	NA	TGCAGCGTTGGAATTAGCGGCCTCCGCACAGATACGCAGTATTTT	CSVGISGLRTDTQYF
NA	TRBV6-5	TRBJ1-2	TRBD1	TGTGCCAGCAGACCCGCGGACAGGCCCGGAGGCTACACCTTC	CASRPADRPGGYTF
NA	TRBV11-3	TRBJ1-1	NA	TGTGCCAGCAGCGCCGGAGGCGCCATGAACACTGAAGCTTTCTTT	CASSAGGAMNTEAFF
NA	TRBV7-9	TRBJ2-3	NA	TGTGCCAGCAGCTTAGCGTATGGCGGAGCGACCACAGATACGCAGTATTTT	CASSLAYGGATTDTQYF
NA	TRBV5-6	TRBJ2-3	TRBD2	TGTGCCAGCAGCTTACTAGCGGGATCCCAGGATACGCAGTATTTT	CASSLLAGSQDTQYF
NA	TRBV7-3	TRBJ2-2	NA	TGTGCCAGCAGCACCGACAGATACGCGAACACCGGGGAGCTGTTTTTT	CASSTDRYANTGELFF
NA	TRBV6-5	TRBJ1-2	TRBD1	TGTGCCAGCAGTCCAACAGGGGAAATCGGTGGCTACACCTTC	CASSPTGEIGGYTF
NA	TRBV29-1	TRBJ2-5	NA	TGCAGCGTGGGGGCCAGCCCAGAGACCCAGTACTTC	CSVGASPETQYF
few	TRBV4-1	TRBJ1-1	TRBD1	TGCGCCAGCAGCCTTAGGACAGGGCCCAACACTGAAGCTTTCTTT	CASSLRTGPNTEAFF
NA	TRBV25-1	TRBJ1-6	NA	TGTGCCAGCAGTGAAGAACGGAGAAATTCACCCCTCCACTTT	CASSEERRNSPLHF
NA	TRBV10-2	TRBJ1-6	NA	TGCGCCAGCACCCTCGGGGGGGGAACCTATAATTCACCCCTCCACTTT	CASTLGGGTYNSPLHF
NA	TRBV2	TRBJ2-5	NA	TGTGCCAGCCGCAGGGGAGTTTGGGCCCAAGAGACCCAGTACTTC	CASRRGVWAQETQYF
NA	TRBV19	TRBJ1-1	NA	TGTGCCAGTATGTGGGGCTTTCCGAACACTGAAGCTTTCTTT	CASMWGFPNTEAFF
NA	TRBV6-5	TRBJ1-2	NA	TGTGCCAGCAGTTCGGGCGGGACGGCTAACTATGGCTACACCTTC	CASSSGGTANYGYTF
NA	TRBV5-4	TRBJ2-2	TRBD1	TGTGCCAGCAGCACGGGACAGCCCACCGGGGAGCTGTTTTTT	CASSTGQPTGELFF
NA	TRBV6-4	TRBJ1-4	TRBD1	TGTGCCAGCAGTGCCCCCAGGGGGATCGGTGAAAAACTGTTTTTT	CASSAPRGIGEKLFF
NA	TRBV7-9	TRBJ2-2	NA	TGTGCCAGCAGCCCCTATGGACAGCACACCGGGGAGCTGTTTTTT	CASSPYGQHTGELFF
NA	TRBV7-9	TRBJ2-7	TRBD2	TGTGCCAGCAGCTTCCCCGGGGGGAGACGGGGCGAGCAGTACTTC	CASSFPGGRRGEQYF
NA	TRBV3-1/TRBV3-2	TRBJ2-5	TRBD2	TGTGCCAGCAGCCCCTTAGCGGGGTCCCAAGAGACCCAGTACTTC	CASSPLAGSQETQYF
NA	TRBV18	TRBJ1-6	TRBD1	TGTGCCAGCTCACAGGACAGGGGCGGTTCACCCCTCCACTTT	CASSQDRGGSPLHF
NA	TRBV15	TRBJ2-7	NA	TGTGCCACCAGTTCGGGTGCGGGCGCCTACGAGCAGTACTTC	CATSSGAGAYEQYF
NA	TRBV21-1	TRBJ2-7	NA	TGTGCCAGCAGCAAAGGATTCCGGGACAGGGAATTTCGCGGCTACGAGCAGTACTTC	CASSKGFRDREFRGYEQYF
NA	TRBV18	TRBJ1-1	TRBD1	TGTGCCAGCTCACCGCGACAGGGGAACACTGAAGCTTTCTTT	CASSPRQGNTEAFF
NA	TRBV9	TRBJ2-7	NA	TGTGCCAGCAGCGTAGACTTGCGGAATCAATACGAGCAGTACTTC	CASSVDLRNQYEQYF
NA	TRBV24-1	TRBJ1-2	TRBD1	TGTGCCACCAGTGACCCCAGATTAGGGGGCGCGGATGGCTACACCTTC	CATSDPRLGGADGYTF